Listed below are T cell receptor beta chains from one sample, sequenced in a study of T cells in Graves' hyperthyroidism and ophthalmopathy. A single record per CDR3 protein comes from TCRdb applying MiXCR to the multiplex PCR reads. The data hold around 350,000 distinct CDR3 sequences, with 13% to 15% observed a single time. The sequenced sample was blood. These TCRs come from a woman aged 25 to 39 with Graves' ophthalmopathy. Each CDR3 is given with its conserved first and last residue. D genes are given only for firm matches. Rows may omit the clone size; those that give it use once, few, many or a size class.

d_call clone_size j_call v_call cdr3_aa cdr3_nt
. few TRBJ2-7 TRBV3-1 CASRQQGGEQYF TGTGCCAGCAGACAACAGGGAGGTGAGCAGTACTTC
. . TRBJ2-7 TRBV9 CASSVAGGEHAQYF TGTGCCAGCAGCGTAGCAGGCGGGGAACACGCTCAGTACTTC
TRBD1 many TRBJ2-1 TRBV12-3/TRBV12-4 CASSNNRGPAYNEQFF TGTGCCAGCAGCAACAACAGGGGGCCAGCCTACAATGAGCAGTTCTTC
. few TRBJ1-5 TRBV19 CASSISGRSFQPQHF TGTGCCAGTAGTATATCAGGGAGGTCATTTCAGCCCCAGCATTTT
. many TRBJ2-3 TRBV6-5 CASSYSKASTDTQYF TGTGCCAGCAGTTACTCGAAAGCTAGCACAGATACGCAGTATTTT
TRBD1 many TRBJ2-1 TRBV29-1 CSVEEDVFRDRGPYEQFF TGCAGCGTTGAAGAAGACGTATTCCGGGACAGGGGACCATATGAGCAGTTCTTC
. many TRBJ2-3 TRBV27 CASRLTRLADTQYF TGTGCCAGCAGATTGACTAGGTTGGCAGATACGCAGTATTTT
TRBD1 . TRBJ1-4 TRBV7-9 CASSPPGQRVGEKLFF TGTGCCAGCAGCCCCCCGGGACAGAGGGTCGGTGAAAAACTGTTTTTT
. . TRBJ2-7 TRBV11-1 CASSLAHTSYEQYF TGTGCCAGCAGCTTGGCCCATACCTCCTACGAGCAGTACTTC
. . TRBJ1-5 TRBV18 CASSPEATGNQPQHF TGTGCCAGCTCACCAGAGGCCACAGGGAATCAGCCCCAGCATTTT
. many TRBJ2-3 TRBV12-3/TRBV12-4 CASTSGGRRSTDTQYF TGTGCCAGCACTTCGGGGGGCCGAAGGAGCACAGATACGCAGTATTTT
TRBD1 many TRBJ2-1 TRBV5-1 CASSFGTGSHNEQFF TGCGCCAGCAGCTTCGGGACAGGGTCCCACAATGAGCAGTTCTTC
TRBD1 . TRBJ2-2 TRBV20-1 CSAGQGGTGELFF TGCAGTGCAGGACAGGGAGGCACCGGGGAGCTGTTTTTT
TRBD2 many TRBJ2-3 TRBV27 CASSLSLASGGLGTQYF TGTGCCAGCAGTTTATCGCTGGCTAGCGGGGGACTCGGTACGCAGTATTTT
. . TRBJ1-2 TRBV19 CASSPIFEIPGPLYVGYTF TGTGCCAGTAGCCCCATATTTGAGATCCCGGGACCACTCTATGTTGGCTACACCTTC
. many TRBJ2-1 TRBV9 CASSGGGGDEQFF TGTGCCAGCAGTGGGGGGGGCGGGGACGAGCAGTTCTTC
. many TRBJ2-1 TRBV7-9 CASSPWGGADYNEQFF TGTGCCAGCAGCCCGTGGGGGGGGGCGGATTACAATGAGCAGTTCTTC
. once TRBJ1-3 TRBV29-1 CSVASGDTIYF TGCAGCGTCGCCTCTGGGGACACCATATATTTT
TRBD2 many TRBJ2-3 TRBV11-3 CASSPWASGGADTQYF TGTGCCAGCAGCCCCTGGGCTAGCGGGGGGGCAGATACGCAGTATTTT
TRBD1 many TRBJ2-3 TRBV7-8 CASSYPTLGTGTGATDTQYF TGTGCCAGCAGCTACCCAACCCTCGGAACCGGGACAGGGGCAACAGATACGCAGTATTTT
TRBD2 . TRBJ2-5 TRBV11-1 CASSSWASGEVETQYF TGTGCCAGCAGCTCATGGGCTAGCGGAGAGGTAGAGACCCAGTACTTC
TRBD1 many TRBJ1-1 TRBV6-2/TRBV6-3 CASSPSRGLGTEAFF TGTGCCAGCAGCCCCTCAAGGGGGCTTGGCACTGAAGCTTTCTTT
TRBD1 many TRBJ2-7 TRBV20-1 CSARNKLDRASYEQYF TGCAGTGCTAGAAATAAGTTGGACAGGGCATCCTACGAGCAGTACTTC
TRBD2 many TRBJ2-1 TRBV7-8 CASSRTSGGAWYNEQFF TGTGCCAGCAGCCGGACTAGCGGGGGGGCCTGGTACAATGAGCAGTTCTTC
TRBD2 many TRBJ2-3 TRBV3-1 CASTTGGFSDTQYF TGTGCCAGCACTACGGGGGGGTTTTCAGATACGCAGTATTTT
TRBD1 few TRBJ1-1 TRBV24-1 CATSDGQGSTEAFF TGTGCCACCAGTGATGGACAGGGAAGTACTGAAGCTTTCTTT
TRBD2 . TRBJ2-1 TRBV20-1 CSTVNSGGRRSYNEQFF TGCAGTACTGTGAATAGCGGGGGGAGGCGCTCCTACAATGAGCAGTTCTTC
. many TRBJ2-7 TRBV19 CASSIGSSYEQYF TGTGCCAGTAGTATTGGAAGCTCCTACGAGCAGTACTTC
. many TRBJ2-1 TRBV5-1 CASSLEQSYNEQFF TGCGCCAGCAGCTTGGAACAGAGCTACAATGAGCAGTTCTTC
. many TRBJ1-6 TRBV11-2 CASSSGRVSSSPLHF TGTGCCAGCAGCTCAGGAAGGGTTTCTAGTTCACCCCTCCACTTT